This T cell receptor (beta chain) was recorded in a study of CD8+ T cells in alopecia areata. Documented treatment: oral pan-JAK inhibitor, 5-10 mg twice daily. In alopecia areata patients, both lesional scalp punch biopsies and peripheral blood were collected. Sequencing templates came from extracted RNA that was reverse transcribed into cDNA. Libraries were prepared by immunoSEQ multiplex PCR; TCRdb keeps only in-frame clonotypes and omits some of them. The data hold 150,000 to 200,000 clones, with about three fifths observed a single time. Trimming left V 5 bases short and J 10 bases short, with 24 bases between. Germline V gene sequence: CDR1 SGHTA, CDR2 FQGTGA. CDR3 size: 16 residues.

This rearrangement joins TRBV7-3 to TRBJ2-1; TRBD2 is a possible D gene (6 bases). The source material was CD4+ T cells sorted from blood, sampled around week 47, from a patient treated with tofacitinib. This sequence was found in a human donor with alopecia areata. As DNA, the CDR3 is TGTGCCAGCAGCCCCCAAACGGGAGCCATAGGGTTGGAGCAGTTCTTC. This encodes CASSPQTGAIGLEQFF.